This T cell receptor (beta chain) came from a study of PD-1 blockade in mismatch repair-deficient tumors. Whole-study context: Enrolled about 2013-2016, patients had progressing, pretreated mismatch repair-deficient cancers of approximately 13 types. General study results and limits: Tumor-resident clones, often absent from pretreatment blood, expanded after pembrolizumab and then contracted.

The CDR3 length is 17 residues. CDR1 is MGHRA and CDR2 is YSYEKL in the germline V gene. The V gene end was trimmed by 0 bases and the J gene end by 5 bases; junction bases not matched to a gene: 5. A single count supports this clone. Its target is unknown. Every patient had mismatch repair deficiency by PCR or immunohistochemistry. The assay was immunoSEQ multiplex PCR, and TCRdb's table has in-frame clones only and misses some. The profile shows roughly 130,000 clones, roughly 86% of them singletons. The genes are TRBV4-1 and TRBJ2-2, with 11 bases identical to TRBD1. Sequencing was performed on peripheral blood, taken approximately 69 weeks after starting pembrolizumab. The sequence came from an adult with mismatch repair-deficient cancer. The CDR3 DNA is TGCGCCAGCAGCCAAGACCCAGGGACAGGGGGTACCGGGGAGCTGTTTTTT. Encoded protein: CASSQDPGTGGTGELFF.